The present TCR beta chain was sequenced within a study of T-cell reconstitution after alpha-beta-depleted transplantation in children. Unique molecular identifiers were incorporated during preparation of the TCRbeta library. Via MiXCR, TCRdb re-called the PCR reads, giving one row per CDR3 protein. The sample holds about 150,000 distinct CDR3 sequences, around 10% seen once. Germline V lookup: CDR1 KGHSH, CDR2 LQKENI. This CDR3 region has 13 residues. At least ten counts were recorded for this clonotype. The antigen remains unidentified. A read error may account for a junction end that differs from germline. General study results and limits: Surviving thymic progenitors and recipient T cells were the source of high TCRbeta diversity at day 60 in some patients.

This receptor was taken from a boy aged 2 to 10 with acute myeloid leukemia, due to receive a stem cell transplant. The source was PBMCs, collected before TCRalphabeta/CD19-depleted stem cell transplant. The chain uses TRBV18 and TRBJ2-3, with TRBD1 identical over 7 bases. The CDR3 loop reads CASRPTGQPSSNF. The CDR3 DNA is TGTGCCAGCCGACCTACGGGACAGCCCTCCTCGAATTTT.